The clone carrying this T cell receptor (beta chain) appeared many times. The data stem from a study of T cells in Graves' hyperthyroidism and ophthalmopathy. The CDR3 is 14 amino acids. V dropped 9 bases and J dropped 4 bases, with 18 bases sitting between them. CDR1 and CDR2 from the germline V gene are SNHLY and FYNNEI. TCR beta CDR3 region amplification was performed from RNA transcripts. Primed by the HTBI set, a first-round RT-PCR was run on the TCR CDR3. TCRdb re-called the multiplex PCR reads through MiXCR, storing one row per CDR3 protein. The profile shows 400,000 to 450,000 distinct CDR3 sequences, about 15% of them singletons.

The sample comprised blood. J is TRBJ1-2 and V is TRBV2, with D possibly TRBD1 on 6 matching bases. The TCR sequence derives from a man younger than 35 with Graves' ophthalmopathy. The CDR3 here is CARGGGGGSYGYTF. The CDR3 DNA reads TGTGCCAGAGGGGGTGGAGGAGGGTCCTATGGCTACACCTTC.